This record concerns one T cell receptor (beta chain) sequence. The antigen is undetermined. CD45RO-negative CD8 cells positively selected for CCR7 made up the naive population, which excluded terminally differentiated effector memory CD45RA+ cells. This specimen belongs to a study of shared clonotypes between healthy human individuals. TCRdb's table, derived via immunoSEQ multiplex PCR, lists solely in-frame clones and lacks some. The data contain about 2 million clones, approximately 94% of them singletons. CDR3 length: 13 residues. CDR1 and CDR2 (germline): SGHRS, YFSETQ. Trimming cost V 3 bases and J 9 bases; bases outside gene matches: 6. Study observations and caveats: There were few donors, and this limited the genetic and exposure-history diversity represented.

The source of this sequence is a man aged 18 to 35 in good health. The rearrangement links TRBV5-1 to TRBJ2-1; TRBD2 matches at 7 bases. The material sequenced was naive CD8+ T cells sorted from blood. CDR3 loop: CASSWGGEGEQFF. As DNA, the CDR3 is TGCGCCAGCAGCTGGGGAGGGGAAGGTGAGCAGTTCTTC.